The clone carrying this T cell receptor (beta chain) was counted a few times. Its antigen is undetermined. The CDR3 consists of 16 residues. V lost 3 bases to trimming and J lost 0 bases, with 13 bases between them. CDR1 LNHDA and CDR2 SQIVND come from the germline V gene (reference sequence). These data are taken from a study of T cell repertoires in cytomegalovirus infection. Study overall: TCR beta signatures that were public indicated CMV infection and matching HLA type.

MiXCR, applied by TCRdb to the reads, yields one record per CDR3 protein. This sample yields hundreds of thousands of distinct CDR3 sequences, of which roughly a tenth are seen a single time; around 2.4% belongs to the top ten. Study-wide findings and caveats: There were HLA-C-restricted CMV-specific TCR beta clonotypes dominating the ex vivo response.

The sample taken for sequencing was PBMCs. The TCR was taken from a human donor in good health (CMV status not recorded). Some clones in this sample may be carry-over from other donors' samples. The V call is TRBV19, the J call TRBJ2-3; no firm D call. The CDR3 DNA reads TGTGCCAGTAGTATTATCGGAACAGCTAGCACAGATACGCAGTATTTT. This gives the protein CASSIIGTASTDTQYF. Full variable domain (missing parts from reference TRBV19 and TRBJ2-3): DGGITQSPKYLFRKEGQNVTLSCEQNLNHDAMYWYRQDPGQGLRLIYYSQIVNDFQKGDIAEGYSVSREKKESFPLTVTSAQKNPTAFYLCASSIIGTASTDTQYFGPGTRLTVL.